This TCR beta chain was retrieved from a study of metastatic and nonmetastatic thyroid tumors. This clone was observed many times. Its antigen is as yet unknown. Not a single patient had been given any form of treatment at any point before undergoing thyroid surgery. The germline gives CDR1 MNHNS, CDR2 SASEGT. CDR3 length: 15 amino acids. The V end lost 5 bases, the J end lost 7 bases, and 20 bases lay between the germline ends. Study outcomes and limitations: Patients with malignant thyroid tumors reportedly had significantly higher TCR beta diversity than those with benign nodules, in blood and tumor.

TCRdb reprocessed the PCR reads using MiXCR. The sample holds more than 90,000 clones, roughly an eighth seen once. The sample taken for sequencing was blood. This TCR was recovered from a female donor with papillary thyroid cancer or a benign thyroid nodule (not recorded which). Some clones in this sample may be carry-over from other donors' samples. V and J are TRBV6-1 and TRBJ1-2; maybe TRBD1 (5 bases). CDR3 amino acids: CASSPRDGGLGGYTF. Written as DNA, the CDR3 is TGTGCCAGCAGTCCCCGGGACGGAGGGCTTGGTGGCTACACCTTC.